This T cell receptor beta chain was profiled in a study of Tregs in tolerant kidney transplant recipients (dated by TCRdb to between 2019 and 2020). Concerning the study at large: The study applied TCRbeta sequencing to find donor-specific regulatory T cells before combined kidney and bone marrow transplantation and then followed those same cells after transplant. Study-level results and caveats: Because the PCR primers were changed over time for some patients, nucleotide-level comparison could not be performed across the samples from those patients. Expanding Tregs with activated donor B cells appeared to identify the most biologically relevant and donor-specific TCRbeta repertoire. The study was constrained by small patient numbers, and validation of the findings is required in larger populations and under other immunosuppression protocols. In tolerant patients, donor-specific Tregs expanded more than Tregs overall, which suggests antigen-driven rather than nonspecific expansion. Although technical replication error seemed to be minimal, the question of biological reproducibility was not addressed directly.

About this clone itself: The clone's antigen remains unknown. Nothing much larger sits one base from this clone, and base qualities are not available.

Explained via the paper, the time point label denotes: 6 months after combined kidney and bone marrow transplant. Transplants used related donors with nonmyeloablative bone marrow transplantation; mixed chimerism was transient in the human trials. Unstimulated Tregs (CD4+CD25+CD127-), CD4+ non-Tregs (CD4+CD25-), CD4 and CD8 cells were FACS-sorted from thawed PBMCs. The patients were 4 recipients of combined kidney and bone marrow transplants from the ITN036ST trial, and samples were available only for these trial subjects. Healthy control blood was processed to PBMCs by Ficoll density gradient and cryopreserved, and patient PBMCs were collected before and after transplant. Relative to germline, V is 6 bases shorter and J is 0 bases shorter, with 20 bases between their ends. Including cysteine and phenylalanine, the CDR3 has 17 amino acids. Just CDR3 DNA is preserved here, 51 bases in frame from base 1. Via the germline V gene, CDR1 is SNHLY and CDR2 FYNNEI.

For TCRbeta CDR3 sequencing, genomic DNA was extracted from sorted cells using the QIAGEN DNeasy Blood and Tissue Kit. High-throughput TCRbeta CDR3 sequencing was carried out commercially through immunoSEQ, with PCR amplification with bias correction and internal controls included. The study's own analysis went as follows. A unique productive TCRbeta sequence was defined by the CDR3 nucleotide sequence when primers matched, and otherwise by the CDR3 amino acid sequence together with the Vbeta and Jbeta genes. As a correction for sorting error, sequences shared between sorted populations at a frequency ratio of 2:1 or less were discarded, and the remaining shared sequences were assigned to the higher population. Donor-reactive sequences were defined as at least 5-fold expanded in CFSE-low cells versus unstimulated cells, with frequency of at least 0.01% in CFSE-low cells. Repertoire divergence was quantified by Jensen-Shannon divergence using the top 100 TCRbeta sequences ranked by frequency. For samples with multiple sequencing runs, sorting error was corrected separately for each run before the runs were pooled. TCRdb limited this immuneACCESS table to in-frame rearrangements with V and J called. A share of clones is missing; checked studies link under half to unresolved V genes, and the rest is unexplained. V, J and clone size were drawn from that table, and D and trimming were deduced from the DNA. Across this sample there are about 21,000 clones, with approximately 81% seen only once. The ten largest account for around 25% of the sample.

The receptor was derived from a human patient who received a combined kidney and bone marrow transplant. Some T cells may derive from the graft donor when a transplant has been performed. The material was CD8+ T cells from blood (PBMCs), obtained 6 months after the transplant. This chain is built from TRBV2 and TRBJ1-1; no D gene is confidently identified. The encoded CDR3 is CASRGLEGLTVNTEAFF. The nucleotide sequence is TGTGCCAGCAGAGGTTTGGAGGGTTTAACCGTGAACACTGAAGCTTTCTTT.